These T cell receptor beta chains were read from a single sample in a study of regulatory T cells in long-lasting Graves disease. A single record per CDR3 protein comes from TCRdb applying MiXCR to the multiplex PCR reads. The sample contains 400,000 to 450,000 distinct CDR3 sequences, 23% of which appear only once. Sequenced here: peripheral blood mononuclear cells (PBMCs), sampled when the disease was refractory, from a patient treated with antithyroid drugs. These TCRs come from a female donor with Graves disease. Each CDR3 is given with its conserved first and last residue. A D gene is named only where the DNA matches it firmly. Size is omitted from some rows. Given values are once, few, many or a class for expanded clones.

d_call | j_call | v_call | clone_size | cdr3_aa | cdr3_nt
TRBD1 | TRBJ2-7 | TRBV28 | many | CASSFEPEGTGSYEQYF | TGTGCCAGCAGCTTCGAACCGGAAGGGACAGGAAGTTACGAGCAGTACTTC
NA | TRBJ1-5 | TRBV7-2 | many | CASSLQGDNQPQHF | TGTGCCAGCAGCTTACAAGGTGACAATCAGCCCCAGCATTTT
NA | TRBJ2-7 | TRBV6-2/TRBV6-3 | NA | CASTPGGGRAVAYEQYF | TGTGCCAGCACTCCAGGGGGCGGGAGGGCCGTGGCCTACGAGCAGTACTTC
TRBD1 | TRBJ1-1 | TRBV6-5 | NA | CASSYLGTGLDTEAFF | TGTGCCAGCAGTTACCTCGGGACAGGTTTAGACACTGAAGCTTTCTTT
NA | TRBJ1-5 | TRBV4-1 | NA | CASSQDDRRYQPQHF | TGCGCCAGCAGCCAAGACGACAGAAGATATCAGCCCCAGCATTTT
NA | TRBJ2-5 | TRBV30 | NA | CAWSGETQYF | TGTGCCTGGAGTGGGGAGACCCAGTACTTC
TRBD2 | TRBJ2-7 | TRBV10-3 | NA | CAISREHNPYEQYF | TGTGCCATCTCGCGGGAGCACAACCCCTACGAGCAGTACTTC
NA | TRBJ2-7 | TRBV2 | many | CASSDLPRGYEQYF | TGTGCCAGCAGCGATTTACCGAGGGGCTACGAGCAGTACTTC
NA | TRBJ1-3 | TRBV30 | NA | CAWSQATGRISNTIYF | TGTGCCTGGAGTCAAGCAACGGGACGGATATCAAACACCATATATTTT
TRBD2 | TRBJ2-7 | TRBV7-2 | few | CASSLYRGEGYEQYF | TGTGCCAGCAGCTTATATCGCGGGGAGGGCTACGAGCAGTACTTC
NA | TRBJ2-7 | TRBV18 | NA | CASSSGTNYEQYF | TGTGCCAGCTCATCGGGTACAAACTACGAGCAGTACTTC
NA | TRBJ2-7 | TRBV3-1 | few | CASSQEKAPYEQYF | TGTGCCAGCAGCCAAGAAAAGGCCCCCTACGAGCAGTACTTC
NA | TRBJ2-5 | TRBV11-2 | many | CASSPSKVGPKETQYF | TGTGCCAGCAGCCCATCCAAGGTCGGTCCCAAAGAGACCCAGTACTTC
TRBD2 | TRBJ2-7 | TRBV9 | few | CASSPGGRADEQYF | TGTGCCAGCAGCCCTGGCGGGAGAGCGGACGAGCAGTACTTC
NA | TRBJ1-1 | TRBV18 | NA | CASSPDIGNTEAFF | TGTGCCAGCTCACCGGACATTGGGAACACTGAAGCTTTCTTT
NA | TRBJ2-7 | TRBV9 | NA | CASSPDRLTYEQYF | TGTGCCAGCAGCCCTGACAGGCTAACCTACGAGCAGTACTTC
NA | TRBJ1-2 | TRBV12-3/TRBV12-4 | many | CASSLAGTDGYTF | TGTGCCAGCAGTTTAGCGGGGACCGATGGCTACACCTTC
NA | TRBJ2-4 | TRBV30 | few | CAWSVQAEFKNIQYF | TGTGCCTGGAGTGTCCAAGCGGAATTCAAAAACATTCAGTACTTC
NA | TRBJ2-5 | TRBV28 | NA | CASSHRAGPKTQYF | TGTGCCAGCAGTCACAGGGCCGGCCCCAAGACCCAGTACTTC
NA | TRBJ1-1 | TRBV10-2 | few | CASSEPVDFPEAFF | TGCGCCAGCAGTGAGCCGGTGGATTTCCCTGAAGCTTTCTTT
TRBD2 | TRBJ2-4 | TRBV5-1 | NA | CASSPGTSGSPKNIQYF | TGCGCCAGCAGTCCCGGGACTAGCGGGTCGCCCAAAAACATTCAGTACTTC
TRBD2 | TRBJ2-2 | TRBV5-1 | many | CASSQRPAGATGELFF | TGCGCCAGCAGCCAAAGGCCAGCGGGAGCCACCGGGGAGCTGTTTTTT
NA | TRBJ1-2 | TRBV28 | NA | CASRYSGSGYTF | TGTGCCAGCAGGTACTCCGGTAGTGGCTACACCTTC
NA | TRBJ1-4 | TRBV2 | many | CASSVTVDNEKLFF | TGTGCCAGCAGTGTTACAGTCGATAATGAAAAACTGTTTTTT
TRBD1 | TRBJ2-5 | TRBV6-1 | many | CASTHPGGGETQYF | TGTGCCAGCACACACCCAGGGGGCGGCGAGACCCAGTACTTC
NA | TRBJ2-7 | TRBV4-1 | NA | CASSQVLELAASYEQYF | TGCGCCAGCAGCCAAGTTCTGGAACTAGCTGCATCCTACGAGCAGTACTTC
NA | TRBJ1-1 | TRBV6-5 | many | CASSWKQGMNTEAFF | TGTGCCAGCAGTTGGAAACAGGGTATGAACACTGAAGCTTTCTTT
NA | TRBJ2-7 | TRBV28 | many | CASSFRGRNEQYF | TGTGCCAGCAGTTTTAGGGGTAGAAACGAGCAGTACTTC
NA | TRBJ2-5 | TRBV19 | few | CASSPRRGRETQYF | TGTGCCAGTAGTCCCCGGAGGGGGCGGGAGACCCAGTACTTC
NA | TRBJ2-7 | TRBV20-1 | NA | CSAPVFGASALGSYEQYF | TGCAGTGCTCCAGTTTTTGGAGCTAGCGCGCTCGGTTCCTACGAGCAGTACTTC
NA | TRBJ1-6 | TRBV30 | few | CAWSVTGAGSPLHF | TGTGCCTGGAGTGTAACCGGGGCAGGGTCACCCCTCCACTTT
TRBD2 | TRBJ2-7 | TRBV7-2 | many | CASSLASGGTYEQYF | TGTGCCAGCAGCTTGGCTAGCGGGGGCACCTACGAGCAGTACTTC
NA | TRBJ2-7 | TRBV6-1 | few | CASGQGLGSEQYF | TGTGCCAGCGGGCAGGGGCTGGGCTCCGAGCAGTACTTC
TRBD1 | TRBJ1-6 | TRBV9 | few | CASSVGDRNSPLHF | TGTGCCAGCAGCGTAGGGGACAGAAATTCACCCCTCCACTTT
NA | TRBJ2-5 | TRBV2 | NA | CASTRDYQETQYF | TGTGCCTCAACCCGGGATTACCAAGAGACCCAGTACTTC
TRBD2 | TRBJ2-3 | TRBV7-2 | NA | CASSLDLAGPSDTQYF | TGTGCCAGCAGCTTAGACCTAGCGGGTCCTTCAGATACGCAGTATTTT
TRBD1 | TRBJ2-5 | TRBV28 | many | CASSLPGGGKETQYF | TGTGCCAGCAGTTTACCAGGGGGCGGCAAAGAGACCCAGTACTTC
NA | TRBJ1-3 | TRBV28 | NA | CASSTQGTGNTIYF | TGTGCCAGCAGCACCCAGGGCACTGGAAACACCATATATTTT
TRBD2 | TRBJ2-3 | TRBV6-2/TRBV6-3 | NA | CASSSPSIVAGIADTQYF | TGTGCCAGCAGTTCCCCCTCTATAGTAGCGGGAATCGCAGATACGCAGTATTTT
NA | TRBJ2-5 | TRBV28 | many | CASRDLDGAKQETQYF | TGTGCCAGCAGGGACTTAGACGGGGCAAAACAAGAGACCCAGTACTTC
TRBD2 | TRBJ2-7 | TRBV20-1 | few | CSATIAGRTYEQYF | TGCAGTGCCACAATAGCGGGTAGAACCTACGAGCAGTACTTC
NA | TRBJ1-5 | TRBV30 | NA | CAWSGQAHQPQHF | TGTGCCTGGAGTGGACAGGCGCATCAGCCCCAGCATTTT
TRBD1 | TRBJ2-3 | TRBV12-3/TRBV12-4 | NA | CASRGQGHTDTQYF | TGTGCCAGCAGGGGACAGGGACACACAGATACGCAGTATTTT
TRBD1 | TRBJ1-1 | TRBV12-3/TRBV12-4 | few | CASRDRGWIKAFF | TGTGCCAGCAGGGACAGGGGTTGGATTAAGGCTTTCTTT
TRBD1 | TRBJ1-1 | TRBV6-1 | many | CASRFDRGTEAFF | TGTGCCAGCAGATTCGACAGGGGCACTGAAGCTTTCTTT
NA | TRBJ1-5 | TRBV20-1 | few | CSARVQYSNQPQHF | TGCAGTGCTAGAGTCCAGTATAGCAATCAGCCCCAGCATTTT
TRBD2 | TRBJ2-7 | TRBV20-1 | many | CSASSSGHYEQYF | TGCAGTGCTAGCTCTAGCGGTCATTACGAGCAGTACTTC
NA | TRBJ2-7 | TRBV30 | few | CAWSPDLISREQYF | TGTGCCTGGAGTCCGGACCTGATTTCAAGGGAGCAGTACTTC
NA | TRBJ1-2 | TRBV5-4 | few | CASSSKDRFYGYTF | TGTGCCAGCAGCTCCAAGGACAGATTCTATGGCTACACCTTC
NA | TRBJ1-1 | TRBV2 | many | CASTSDKNTEAFF | TGTGCCAGCACCAGCGACAAGAACACTGAAGCTTTCTTT